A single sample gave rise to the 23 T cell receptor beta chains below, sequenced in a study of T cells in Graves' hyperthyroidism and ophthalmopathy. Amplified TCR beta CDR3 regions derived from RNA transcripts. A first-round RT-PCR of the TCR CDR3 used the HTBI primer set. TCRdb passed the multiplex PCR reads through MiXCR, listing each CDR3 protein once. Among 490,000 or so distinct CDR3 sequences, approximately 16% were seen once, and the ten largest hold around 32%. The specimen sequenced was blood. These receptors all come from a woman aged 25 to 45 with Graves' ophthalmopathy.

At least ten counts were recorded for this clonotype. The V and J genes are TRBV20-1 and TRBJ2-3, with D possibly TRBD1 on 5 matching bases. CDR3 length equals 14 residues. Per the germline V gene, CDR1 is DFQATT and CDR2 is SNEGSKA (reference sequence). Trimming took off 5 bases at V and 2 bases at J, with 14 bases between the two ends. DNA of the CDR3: TGCAGTGCTCAGGGCCGTTCTCTCACAGATACGCAGTATTTT. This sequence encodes CSAQGRSLTDTQYF.

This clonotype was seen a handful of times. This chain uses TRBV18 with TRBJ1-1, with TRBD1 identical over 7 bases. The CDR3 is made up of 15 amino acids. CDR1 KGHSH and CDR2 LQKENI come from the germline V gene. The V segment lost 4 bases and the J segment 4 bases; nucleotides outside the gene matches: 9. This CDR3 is CASSRLQGSITEAFF. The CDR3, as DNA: TGTGCCAGCTCACGCCTACAGGGGAGTATCACTGAAGCTTTCTTT.

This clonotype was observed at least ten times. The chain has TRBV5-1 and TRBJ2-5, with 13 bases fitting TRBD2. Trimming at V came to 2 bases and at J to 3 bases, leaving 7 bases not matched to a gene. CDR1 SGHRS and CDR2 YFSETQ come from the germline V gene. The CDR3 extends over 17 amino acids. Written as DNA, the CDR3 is TGCGCCAGCAGCTTCACGACCGGGACTAGCGGGAAAGAGACCCAGTACTTC. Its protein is CASSFTTGTSGKETQYF.

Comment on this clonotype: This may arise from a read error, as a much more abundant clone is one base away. The CDR3 DNA is TGTGCCTGGAGTGCACTTAACACTGAAGCTTTCTTT. Residues: CAWSALNTEAFF. The chain is built from TRBV30 and TRBJ1-1; D ambiguous. The V end was cut by 1 base, the J end by 2 bases, with 5 bases between. Looked up from germline, CDR1 is GTSNPN and CDR2 is SVGIG (reference sequence). The length of the CDR3 is 12 residues.

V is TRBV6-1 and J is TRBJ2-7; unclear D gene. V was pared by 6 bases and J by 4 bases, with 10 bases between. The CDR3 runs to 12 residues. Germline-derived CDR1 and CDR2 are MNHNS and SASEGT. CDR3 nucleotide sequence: TGTGCCAGCAGCTCTCCGGTTTACGAGCAGTACTTC. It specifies CASSSPVYEQYF.

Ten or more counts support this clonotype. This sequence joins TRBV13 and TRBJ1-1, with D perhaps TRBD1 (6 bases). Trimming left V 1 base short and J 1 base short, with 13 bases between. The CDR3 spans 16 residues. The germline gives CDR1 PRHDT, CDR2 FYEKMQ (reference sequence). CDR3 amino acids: CASSLVQGRPNTEAFF. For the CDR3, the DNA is TGTGCCAGCAGCTTAGTTCAGGGGCGGCCGAACACTGAAGCTTTCTTT.

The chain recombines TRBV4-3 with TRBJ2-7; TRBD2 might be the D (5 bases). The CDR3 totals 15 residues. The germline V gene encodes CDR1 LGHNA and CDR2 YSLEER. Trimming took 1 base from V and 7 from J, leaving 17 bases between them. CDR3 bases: TGCGCCAGCAGCCAAGTCCGGGCCCCACCGGGGGAGCAGTACTTC. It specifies CASSQVRAPPGEQYF.

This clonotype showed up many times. The CDR3 DNA reads TGTGCCAGCAGCTTGGTCCGGGACAGTGCCTACAATGAGCAGTTCTTC. This encodes CASSLVRDSAYNEQFF. The rearrangement links TRBV5-8 to TRBJ2-1; 7 positions agree with TRBD1. There are 16 residues in the CDR3. V dropped 0 bases and J dropped 2; count of bases not matched to a gene: 5. Germline V CDR1 and CDR2: SGHTS, YDEGEE.

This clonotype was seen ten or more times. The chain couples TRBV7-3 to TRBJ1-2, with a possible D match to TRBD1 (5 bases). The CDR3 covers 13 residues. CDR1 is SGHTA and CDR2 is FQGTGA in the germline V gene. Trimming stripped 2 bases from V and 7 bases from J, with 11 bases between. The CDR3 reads CASSLFREGGYTF. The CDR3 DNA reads TGTGCCAGCAGCTTATTCAGGGAGGGTGGCTACACCTTC. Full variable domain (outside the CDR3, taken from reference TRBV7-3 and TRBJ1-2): GAGVSQTPSNKVTEKGKYVELRCDPISGHTALYWYRQSLGQGPEFLIYFQGTGAADDSGLPNDRFFAVRPEGSVSTLKIQRTERGDSAVYLCASSLFREGGYTFGSGTRLTVV.

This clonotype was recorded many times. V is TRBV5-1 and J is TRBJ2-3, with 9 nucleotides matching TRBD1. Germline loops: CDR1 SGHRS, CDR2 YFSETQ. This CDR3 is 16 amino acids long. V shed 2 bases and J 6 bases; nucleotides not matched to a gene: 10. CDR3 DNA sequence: TGCGCCAGCAGCTTAAACACAGGGGGCACACACGATACGCAGTATTTT. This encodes CASSLNTGGTHDTQYF.

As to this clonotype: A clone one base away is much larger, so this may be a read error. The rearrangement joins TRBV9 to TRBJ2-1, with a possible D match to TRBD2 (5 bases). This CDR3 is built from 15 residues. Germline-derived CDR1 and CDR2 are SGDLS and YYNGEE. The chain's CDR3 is CASSPLPSSYNEQLF. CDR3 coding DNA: TGTGCCAGCAGCCCCCTCCCTAGCTCCTACAATGAGCAGCTCTTC.

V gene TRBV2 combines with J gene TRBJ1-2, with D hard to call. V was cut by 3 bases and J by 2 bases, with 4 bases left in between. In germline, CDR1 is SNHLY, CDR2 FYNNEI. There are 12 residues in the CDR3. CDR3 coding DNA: TGTGCCAGCAGTGAGGTAAACTATGGCTACACCTTC. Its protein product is CASSEVNYGYTF.

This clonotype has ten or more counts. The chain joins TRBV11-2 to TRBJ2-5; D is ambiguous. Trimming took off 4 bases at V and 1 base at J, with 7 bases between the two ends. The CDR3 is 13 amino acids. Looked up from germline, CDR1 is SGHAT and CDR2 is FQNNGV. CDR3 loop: CASSSNTQETQYF. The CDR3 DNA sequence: TGTGCCAGCAGCTCAAACACCCAAGAGACCCAGTACTTC.

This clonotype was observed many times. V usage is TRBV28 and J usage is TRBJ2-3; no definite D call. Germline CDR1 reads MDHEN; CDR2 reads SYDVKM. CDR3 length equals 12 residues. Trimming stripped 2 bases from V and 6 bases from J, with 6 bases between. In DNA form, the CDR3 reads TGTGCCAGCAGTTTAGTATCCGATACGCAGTATTTT. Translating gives CASSLVSDTQYF. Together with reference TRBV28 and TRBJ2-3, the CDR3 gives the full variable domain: DVKVTQSSRYLVKRTGEKVFLECVQDMDHENMFWYRQDPGLGLRLIYFSYDVKMKEKGDIPEGYSVSREKKERFSLILESASTNQTSMYLCASSLVSDTQYFGPGTRLTVL.

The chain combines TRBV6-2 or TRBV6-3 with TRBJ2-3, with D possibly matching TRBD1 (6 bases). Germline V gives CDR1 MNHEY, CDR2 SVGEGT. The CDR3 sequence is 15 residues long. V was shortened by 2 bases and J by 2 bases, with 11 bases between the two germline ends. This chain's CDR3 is CASSYGGQPTDTQYF. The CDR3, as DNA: TGTGCCAGCAGTTACGGGGGACAACCCACAGATACGCAGTATTTT.

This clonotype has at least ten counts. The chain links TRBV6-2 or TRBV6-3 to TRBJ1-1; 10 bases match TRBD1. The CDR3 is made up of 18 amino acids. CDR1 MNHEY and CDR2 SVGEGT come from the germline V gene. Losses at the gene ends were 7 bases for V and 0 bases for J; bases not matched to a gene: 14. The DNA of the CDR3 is TGTGCCAGCATTTTCAATCACGGGACAGGGGCAATGAACACTGAAGCTTTCTTT. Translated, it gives CASIFNHGTGAMNTEAFF.

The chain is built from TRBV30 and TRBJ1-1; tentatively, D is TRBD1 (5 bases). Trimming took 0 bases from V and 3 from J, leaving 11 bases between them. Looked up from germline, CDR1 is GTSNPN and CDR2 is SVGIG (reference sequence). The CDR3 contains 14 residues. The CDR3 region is CAWSVWRGDTEAFF. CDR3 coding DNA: TGTGCCTGGAGTGTATGGAGAGGGGACACTGAAGCTTTCTTT.

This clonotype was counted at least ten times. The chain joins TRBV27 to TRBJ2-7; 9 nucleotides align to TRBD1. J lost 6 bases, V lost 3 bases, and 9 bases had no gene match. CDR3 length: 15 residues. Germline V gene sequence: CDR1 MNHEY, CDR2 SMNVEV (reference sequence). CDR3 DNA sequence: TGTGCCAGCAGTTTCCTAAGGGACAGGGTAGGCGAGCAGTACTTC. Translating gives CASSFLRDRVGEQYF.

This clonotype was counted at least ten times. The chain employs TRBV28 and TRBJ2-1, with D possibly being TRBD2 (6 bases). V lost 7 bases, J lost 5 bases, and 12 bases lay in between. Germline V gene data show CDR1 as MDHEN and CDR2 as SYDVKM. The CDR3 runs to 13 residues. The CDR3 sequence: CASNAGLNNEQFF. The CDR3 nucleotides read TGTGCCAGCAACGCGGGACTCAACAATGAGCAGTTCTTC.

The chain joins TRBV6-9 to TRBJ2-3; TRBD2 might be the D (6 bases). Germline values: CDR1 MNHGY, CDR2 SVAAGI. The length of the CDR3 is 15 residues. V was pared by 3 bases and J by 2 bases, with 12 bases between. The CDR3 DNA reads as TGTGCCAGCAGTTACGGGGGTCGGGTCACAGATACGCAGTATTTT. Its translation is CASSYGGRVTDTQYF.

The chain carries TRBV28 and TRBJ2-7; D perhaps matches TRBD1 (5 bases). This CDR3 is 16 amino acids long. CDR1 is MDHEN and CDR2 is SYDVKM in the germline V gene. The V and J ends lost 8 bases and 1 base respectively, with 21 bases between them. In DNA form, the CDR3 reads TGTGCCAGCTCTTGGCTACTTCGGAAGGGGTCCTACGAGCAGTACTTC. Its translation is CASSWLLRKGSYEQYF.

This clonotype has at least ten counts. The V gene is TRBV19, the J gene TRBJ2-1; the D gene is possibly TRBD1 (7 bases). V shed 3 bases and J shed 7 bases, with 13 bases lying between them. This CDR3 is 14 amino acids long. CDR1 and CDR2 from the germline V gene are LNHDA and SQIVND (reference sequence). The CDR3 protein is CASSISGGRNEQFF. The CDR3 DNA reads TGTGCCAGTAGTATCTCAGGGGGGCGTAATGAGCAGTTCTTC.

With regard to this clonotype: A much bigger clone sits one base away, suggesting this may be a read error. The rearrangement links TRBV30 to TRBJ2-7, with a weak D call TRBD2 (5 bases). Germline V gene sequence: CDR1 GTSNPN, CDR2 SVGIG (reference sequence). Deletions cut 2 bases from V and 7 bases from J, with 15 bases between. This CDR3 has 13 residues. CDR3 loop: CAWSPVPGMEQYF. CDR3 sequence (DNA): TGTGCCTGGAGTCCAGTCCCGGGGATGGAGCAGTACTTC.